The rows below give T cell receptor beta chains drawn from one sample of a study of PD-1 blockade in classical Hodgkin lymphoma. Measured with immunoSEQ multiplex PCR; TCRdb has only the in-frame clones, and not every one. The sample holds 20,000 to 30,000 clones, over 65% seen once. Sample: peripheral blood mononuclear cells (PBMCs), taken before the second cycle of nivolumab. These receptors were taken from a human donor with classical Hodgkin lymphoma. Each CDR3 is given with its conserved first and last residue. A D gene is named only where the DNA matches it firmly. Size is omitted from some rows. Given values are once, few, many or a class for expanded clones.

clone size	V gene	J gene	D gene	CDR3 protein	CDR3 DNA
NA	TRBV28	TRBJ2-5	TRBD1	CASSLSKTTGRQETQYF	TGTGCCAGCAGTTTATCGAAAACGACAGGGAGACAAGAGACCCAGTACTTC
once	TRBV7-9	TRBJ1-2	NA	CASSLASGGKGYGYTF	TGTGCCAGCAGCCTGGCTTCCGGGGGTAAGGGCTATGGCTACACCTTC
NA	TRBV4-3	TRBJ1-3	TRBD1	CASSQGVRGHYGNTIYF	TGCGCCAGCAGCCAAGGCGTCAGGGGGCATTATGGAAACACCATATATTTT
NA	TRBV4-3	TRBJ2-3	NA	CASSQASQITDTQYF	TGCGCCAGCAGCCAAGCATCCCAGATCACAGATACGCAGTATTTT
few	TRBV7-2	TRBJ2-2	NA	CASSVGLYTGELFF	TGTGCCAGCAGCGTAGGACTATACACCGGGGAGCTGTTTTTT
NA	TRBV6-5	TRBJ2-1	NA	CASSSRGNEQFF	TGTGCCAGCAGTTCCCGAGGCAATGAGCAGTTCTTC
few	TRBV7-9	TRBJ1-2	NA	CASSFGKNYGYTF	TGTGCCAGCAGCTTCGGCAAGAACTATGGCTACACCTTC
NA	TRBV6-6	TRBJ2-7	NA	CASKAGIYEQYF	TGTGCCAGCAAAGCAGGGATCTACGAGCAGTACTTC
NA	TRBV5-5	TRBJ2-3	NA	CASSLTHLIDTQYF	TGTGCCAGCAGCTTGACTCATTTAATAGATACGCAGTATTTT
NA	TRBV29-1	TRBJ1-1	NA	CSVEDWGRNTEAFF	TGCAGCGTTGAAGATTGGGGGAGGAACACTGAAGCTTTCTTT
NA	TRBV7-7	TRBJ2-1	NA	CASSSALVASNEQFF	TGTGCTAGCAGCTCCGCCTTGGTAGCATCCAATGAGCAGTTCTTC
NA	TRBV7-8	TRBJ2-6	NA	CASSLRGAGANVLTF	TGTGCCAGCAGCTTAAGGGGAGCCGGGGCCAACGTCCTGACTTTC
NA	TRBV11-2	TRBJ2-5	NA	CASSRPLSRDPETQYF	TGTGCCAGCAGCCGCCCCCTCTCCCGCGACCCCGAGACCCAGTACTTC
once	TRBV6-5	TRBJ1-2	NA	CASSYSAGGSYGYTF	TGTGCCAGCAGTTACTCGGCGGGAGGGAGCTATGGCTACACCTTC
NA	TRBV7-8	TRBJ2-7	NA	CASSLAGNTEQYF	TGTGCCAGCAGCTTAGCAGGGAACACTGAGCAGTACTTC
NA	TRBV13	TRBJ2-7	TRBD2	CASSGLAGAHEQYF	TGTGCCAGCAGCGGTCTAGCGGGGGCCCACGAGCAGTACTTC
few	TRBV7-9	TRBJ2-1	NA	CASSLGVNEQFF	TGTGCCAGCAGCTTAGGGGTCAATGAGCAGTTCTTC
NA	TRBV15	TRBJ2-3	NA	CATSREQDFGTDTQYF	TGTGCCACCAGCAGAGAACAGGACTTTGGCACAGATACGCAGTATTTT
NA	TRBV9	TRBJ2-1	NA	CASSPQGVSYNEQFF	TGTGCCAGCAGCCCCCAGGGAGTTTCCTACAATGAGCAGTTCTTC
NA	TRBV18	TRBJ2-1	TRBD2	CASSRDASGREQFF	TGTGCCAGCTCTAGAGACGCTAGCGGGCGTGAGCAGTTCTTC
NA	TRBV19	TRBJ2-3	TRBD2	CASSRLAGVPDTQYF	TGTGCCAGTAGTCGACTAGCGGGAGTGCCAGATACGCAGTATTTT
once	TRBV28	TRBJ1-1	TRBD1	CASSLGRGRGNTEAFF	TGTGCCAGCAGTTTAGGCAGGGGGAGAGGGAACACTGAAGCTTTCTTT
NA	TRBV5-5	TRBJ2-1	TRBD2	CASSPRLAHTNEQFF	TGTGCCAGCAGCCCAAGACTAGCACATACCAATGAGCAGTTCTTC
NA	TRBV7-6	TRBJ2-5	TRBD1	CASSLVRQGAGETQYF	TGTGCCAGCAGCTTAGTTCGACAGGGGGCAGGAGAGACCCAGTACTTC
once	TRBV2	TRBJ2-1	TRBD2	CASSEGLAGYNEQFF	TGTGCCAGCAGTGAAGGTCTAGCGGGCTACAATGAGCAGTTCTTC
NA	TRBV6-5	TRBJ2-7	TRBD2	CASSYVAGGDYEQYF	TGTGCCAGCAGTTACGTAGCGGGAGGGGACTACGAGCAGTACTTC
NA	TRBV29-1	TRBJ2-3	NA	CSVERDALGADTQYF	TGCAGCGTTGAAAGGGACGCTCTCGGAGCAGATACGCAGTATTTT
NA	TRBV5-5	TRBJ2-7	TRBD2	CASSLLAGFTYEQYF	TGTGCCAGCAGCTTACTAGCGGGATTTACCTACGAGCAGTACTTC
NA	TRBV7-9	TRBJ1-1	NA	CASSWGNTEAFF	TGTGCCAGCAGCTGGGGGAACACTGAAGCTTTCTTT
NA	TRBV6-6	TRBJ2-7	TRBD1	CASSNRGQTGYEQYF	TGTGCCAGCAGTAACAGGGGGCAAACGGGCTACGAGCAGTACTTC
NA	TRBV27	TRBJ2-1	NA	CASRWGSNEQFF	TGTGCCAGCAGGTGGGGGTCCAATGAGCAGTTCTTC
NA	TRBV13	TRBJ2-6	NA	CASRAAGSGEGSGANVLTF	TGTGCCAGCAGGGCCGCCGGGTCAGGGGAAGGCTCTGGGGCCAACGTCCTGACTTTC
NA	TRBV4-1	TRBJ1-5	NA	CASSLSLPGPRVQPQHF	TGCGCCAGCAGCCTGTCCCTCCCGGGTCCTCGGGTTCAGCCCCAGCATTTT
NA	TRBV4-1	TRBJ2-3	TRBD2	CASSHLPGLAVSDTQYF	TGCGCCAGCAGCCATCTACCGGGACTAGCGGTTTCAGATACGCAGTATTTT
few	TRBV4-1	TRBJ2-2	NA	CASSQMTVTGELFF	TGCGCCAGCAGCCAGATGACTGTCACCGGGGAGCTGTTTTTT
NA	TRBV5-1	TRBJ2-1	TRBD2	CASASWEREYNEQFF	TGCGCCAGCGCTAGCTGGGAGCGGGAGTACAATGAGCAGTTCTTC
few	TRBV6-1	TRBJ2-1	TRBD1	CASSAILDRGLPPFF	TGTGCCAGCAGTGCGATCCTGGACAGGGGCCTCCCCCCGTTCTTC
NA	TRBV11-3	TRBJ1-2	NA	CASSLDRTGYTF	TGTGCCAGCAGCTTAGATCGAACTGGCTACACCTTC
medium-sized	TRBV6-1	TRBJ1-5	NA	CASRPPFRSNQPQHF	TGTGCCAGCAGACCTCCCTTTAGGAGCAATCAGCCCCAGCATTTT
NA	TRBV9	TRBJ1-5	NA	CASSNQDSLNQPQHF	TGTGCCAGCAGCAACCAGGACAGTTTAAATCAGCCCCAGCATTTT
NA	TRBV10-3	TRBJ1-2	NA	CAISLRDGYTF	TGTGCCATCAGTCTTAGGGATGGCTACACCTTC
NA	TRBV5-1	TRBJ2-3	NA	CASSSLSGARDTQYF	TGCGCCAGCAGCTCATTGTCGGGAGCCAGGGATACGCAGTATTTT
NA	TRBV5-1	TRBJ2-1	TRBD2	CASSPTSGDYNEQFF	TGCGCCAGCAGTCCAACTAGCGGGGACTACAATGAGCAGTTCTTC
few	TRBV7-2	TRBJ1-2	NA	CASSLAWSLSGYTF	TGTGCCAGCAGCTTAGCTTGGTCGTTGAGTGGCTACACCTTC
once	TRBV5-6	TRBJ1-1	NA	CASSFGMGNTKAFF	TGTGCCAGCAGCTTCGGGATGGGGAACACTAAAGCTTTCTTT
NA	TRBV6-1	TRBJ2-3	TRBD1	CAILRGQGSDTQYF	TGTGCCATCCTCCGGGGACAGGGTTCAGATACGCAGTATTTT
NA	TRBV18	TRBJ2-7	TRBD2	CASSPRLASSYEQYF	TGTGCCAGCTCACCCCGACTAGCGTCCTCCTACGAGCAGTACTTC
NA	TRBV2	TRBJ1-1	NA	CASRSRGLYTEAFF	TGTGCCAGCAGGAGTCGGGGGTTGTACACTGAAGCTTTCTTT
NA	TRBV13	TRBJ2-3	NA	CASSLRVSGSTDTQYF	TGTGCCAGCAGCTTAAGGGTTAGCGGAAGCACAGATACGCAGTATTTT
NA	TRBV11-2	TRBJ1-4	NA	CASSLIGAATNEKLFF	TGTGCCAGCAGCTTAATCGGGGCAGCAACTAATGAAAAACTGTTTTTT
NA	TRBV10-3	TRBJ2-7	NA	CAISGARFYEQYF	TGTGCCATCAGTGGTGCCAGATTCTACGAGCAGTACTTC
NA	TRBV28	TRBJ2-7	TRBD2	CASSSFRLAGLGEQYF	TGTGCCAGCAGCTCTTTCCGACTAGCGGGGCTAGGCGAGCAGTACTTC
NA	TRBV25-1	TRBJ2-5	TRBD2	CASNLAGLGETQYF	TGTGCTAGTAACCTAGCGGGCTTGGGAGAGACCCAGTACTTC
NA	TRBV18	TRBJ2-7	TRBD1	CASSGTGESYEQYF	TGTGCCAGCTCAGGGACAGGGGAAAGCTACGAGCAGTACTTC
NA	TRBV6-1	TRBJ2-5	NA	CASSTHREQGETQYF	TGTGCCAGCAGTACACACAGGGAGCAGGGGGAGACCCAGTACTTC
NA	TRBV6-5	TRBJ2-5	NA	CASSYSRGTGETQYF	TGTGCCAGCAGTTACTCGAGGGGTACGGGGGAGACCCAGTACTTC
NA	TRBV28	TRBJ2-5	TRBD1	CASSRGQGKQETQYF	TGTGCCAGCAGCCGCGGACAGGGGAAACAAGAGACCCAGTACTTC